The clone carrying this TCR beta chain was counted ten times or more. Antigen: not known. Documented time point: sample taken at primary tumor resection. Unsorted whole RNA from tumor, nontumor lung or frozen PBMC underwent sequencing. Trimming took off 3 bases at V and 10 bases at J, with 16 bases between the two ends. This CDR3 spans 13 amino acids. Per the germline V gene, CDR1 is SQVTM and CDR2 is ANQGSEA. The sample originates from a study of spatial heterogeneity in lung cancer. Study information: The average count in raw reads for each unique TCR and UMI combination exceeded eight appearances.

TCRdb called the 5' RACE reads again in MiXCR, with one record for every CDR3 protein. This table holds under 20,000 distinct CDR3 sequences, 5.7% found once. Notes on the study in general: The number of expanded tumor alpha and beta chains correlated with mutation number. Approximately 7% of tumor T cells for alpha chains and approximately 13% for beta chains were estimated to be covered.

Sample: lung tumor tissue, taken at surgery. This rearrangement joins TRBV29-1 to TRBJ2-1; D possibly corresponds to TRBD2 (6 bases). The sequence was obtained from a female donor with early-stage non-small cell lung cancer. In DNA, the CDR3 is TGCAGCGTTGACGGGAGTAATTTGCAAGAGCAGTTCTTC. Translated: CSVDGSNLQEQFF.